Following are 7 T cell receptor beta chains from one sample sequenced in a study of siplizumab effects on memory and regulatory T cells. TCRdb's copy holds only in-frame clones and misses some; the assay was immunoSEQ multiplex PCR. The data hold roughly 5,300 clones, with 45% to 55% observed a single time. Cells that made up the mixed lymphocyte reaction were cocultured at 37°C for over 5 days. Their antigen targets remain unknown. The specimen was CFSE-low (dividing) CD8+ T cells sorted from an allogeneic mixed lymphocyte reaction. The source of these receptors is a human donor in good health; the cells came from an allogeneic mixed lymphocyte reaction. Some clones in this sample may be carry-over from other donors' samples.

The J gene is TRBJ2-1, the V gene TRBV15; 8 nucleotides match TRBD2. J lost 0 bases, V lost 1 base, and 8 bases had no gene match. CDR3 length: 18 residues. Germline assignment: CDR1 LNHNV and CDR2 YYDKDF (reference sequence). The CDR3 DNA reads TGTGCCACCAGCAGAGTGGGGGCGGGAGGAAGCTCCTACAATGAGCAGTTCTTC. Amino acid sequence: CATSRVGAGGSSYNEQFF.

This clone occurred a few times. The V call is TRBV7-3, the J call TRBJ2-2; D is unclear. Germline CDR1 is SGHTA and CDR2 is FQGTGA. Trimming took off 1 base at V and 8 bases at J, with 8 bases between the two ends. The CDR3 loop spans 13 amino acids. This chain's CDR3 is CASSLIGKGELFF. The CDR3 DNA reads as TGTGCCAGCAGCTTAATTGGGAAAGGGGAGCTGTTTTTT.

The V gene is TRBV4-3, the J gene TRBJ2-3; TRBD2 matches 7 bases. The CDR3 totals 15 residues. Germline V gives CDR1 LGHNA, CDR2 YSLEER. The ends lost 0 bases at V and 5 bases at J; junction bases unmatched: 5. CDR3 nucleotides: TGCGCCAGCAGCCAAGATGCGGGAGAGGGAGATACGCAGTATTTT. Amino acid sequence: CASSQDAGEGDTQYF.

This clone occurred once. The chain combines TRBV5-1 with TRBJ2-3; D is perhaps TRBD2 (5 bases). The CDR3 covers 15 residues. V shed 0 bases and J shed 0 bases, with 8 bases lying between them. Germline CDR1 reads SGHRS; CDR2 reads YFSETQ. CDR3 loop: CASSLGERSTDTQYF. The DNA for the CDR3 is TGCGCCAGCAGCTTGGGGGAGCGGAGCACAGATACGCAGTATTTT.

The rearrangement uses TRBV19 and TRBJ2-1; no firm D call. Trimming left V 1 base short and J 0 bases short, with 7 bases between. CDR1 LNHDA and CDR2 SQIVND come from the germline V gene (reference sequence). This CDR3 is 15 amino acids long. Written as DNA, the CDR3 is TGTGCCAGTAGTATAGTCGGTAACTCCTACAATGAGCAGTTCTTC. Translation: CASSIVGNSYNEQFF.

J is TRBJ2-1 and V is TRBV4-2; 10 positions match TRBD2. Germline CDR1 and CDR2: LGHNA and YNFKEQ. The CDR3 contains 15 residues. The trim removed 4 bases at V and 2 bases at J, leaving 2 bases unmatched. CDR3 in DNA: TGTGCCAGCAGCCCGCTAGCGGGAGCCTACAATGAGCAGTTCTTC. It encodes CASSPLAGAYNEQFF.

The CDR3 coding sequence is TGTGCCAGCAGCGTGGACAGGGGAAGGTCCTACGAGCAGTACTTC. This encodes CASSVDRGRSYEQYF. The chain combines TRBV28 with TRBJ2-7; 9 bases map to TRBD1. Germline V CDR1 and CDR2: MDHEN, SYDVKM. This CDR3 contains 15 residues. With V trimmed by 6 bases and J by 1 base, 7 bases remained unmatched.